This T cell receptor (beta chain) emerged from a study of blood T cell repertoires in COVID-19. Study-level information: The origin of the acute and convalescent COVID-19 samples was the United States, Italy and Spain. Sample material is recorded as cDNA or gDNA derived from T cells, B-cell-depleted T cells, or PBMCs.

In the authors' methods: By means of reference gene primer amplification, nucleated cell counts were estimated. TCRdb keeps only in-frame clones here, not all; method: immunoSEQ multiplex PCR. The V and J calls and clone size are taken from that table; D and trimming were inferred from the DNA. In the table there are about 87,000 clones, around 81% of which are singletons. Unmatched junction bases numbered 2, after V lost 0 bases and J lost 4 bases. This CDR3 comprises 14 residues. Germline loops: CDR1 KGHSH, CDR2 LQKENI. This chain joins TRBV18 and TRBJ2-7; 8 bases are shared with TRBD1. The specimen sequenced was peripheral blood. The TCR originated in a woman in her seventies with acute or convalescent COVID-19. The CDR3 DNA reads as TGTGCCAGCTCACCACCGGACAGGGCGTACGAGCAGTACTTC. It codes for CASSPPDRAYEQYF.